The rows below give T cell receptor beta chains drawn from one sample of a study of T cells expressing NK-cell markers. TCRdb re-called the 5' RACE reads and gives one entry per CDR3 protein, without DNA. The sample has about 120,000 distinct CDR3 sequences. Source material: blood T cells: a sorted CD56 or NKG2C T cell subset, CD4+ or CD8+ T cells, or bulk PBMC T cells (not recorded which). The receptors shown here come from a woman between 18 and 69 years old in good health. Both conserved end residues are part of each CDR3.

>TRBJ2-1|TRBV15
CATSRPGLENNEQFF
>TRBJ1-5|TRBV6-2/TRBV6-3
CASSSTGGLPQHF
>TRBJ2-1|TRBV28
CASSLGDTIYNEQFF
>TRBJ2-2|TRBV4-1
CASRDTGLEAGELFF
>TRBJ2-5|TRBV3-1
CASSQVNEETQYF
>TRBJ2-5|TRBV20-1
CSAMWGGVRLETQYF
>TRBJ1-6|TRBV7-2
CASSLDPDYNSPLHF
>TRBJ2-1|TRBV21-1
CASSTRLAGGPLDEQFF
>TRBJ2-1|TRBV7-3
CASSLRLAGNNEQFF
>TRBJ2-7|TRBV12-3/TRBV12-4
CASSDSLSTYEQYF
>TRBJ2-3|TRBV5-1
CASSLAEGAWRDTQYF
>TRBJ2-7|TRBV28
CASSLWSSEQYF
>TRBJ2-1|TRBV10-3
CAISESQLGGSYNEQFF
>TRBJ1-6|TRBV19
CASSILPGVNSPLHF
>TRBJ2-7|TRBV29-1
CCVQTSSYEQYF
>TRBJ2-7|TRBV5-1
CASSQLAGEDEQYF
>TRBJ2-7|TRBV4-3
CASRPFAGQGMYEQYF
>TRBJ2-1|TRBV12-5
CASDTGTAPGGEQFF
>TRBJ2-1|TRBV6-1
CASRPEGLSVNEQFF
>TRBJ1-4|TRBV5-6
CASSAAPGEKEKLFF
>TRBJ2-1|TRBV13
CASSLGLASDEQFF
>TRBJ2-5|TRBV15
CATSRDRDGSQETQYF